This TCR beta chain was retrieved from a study of technical replicates of blood from a handful of donors. With 4 bases removed from V and 7 bases from J, the gap between germline ends came to 16 bases. The length of the CDR3 is 15 residues. Germline assignment: CDR1 LNHDA and CDR2 SQIVND (reference sequence). Clones were sequenced by immunoSEQ multiplex PCR, and TCRdb holds only the in-frame ones, with some missing. The table lists some 74,000 clones, 95% to 97% of them singletons. This clonotype originated in a human donor in good health. The V call is TRBV19, the J call TRBJ2-2, with D perhaps matching TRBD1 (6 bases). Sequencing used T cells isolated from PBMCs. The CDR3 here is CASSTEQGESGELFF. The CDR3 coding sequence is TGTGCCAGTAGTACGGAACAGGGAGAAAGCGGGGAGCTGTTTTTT.